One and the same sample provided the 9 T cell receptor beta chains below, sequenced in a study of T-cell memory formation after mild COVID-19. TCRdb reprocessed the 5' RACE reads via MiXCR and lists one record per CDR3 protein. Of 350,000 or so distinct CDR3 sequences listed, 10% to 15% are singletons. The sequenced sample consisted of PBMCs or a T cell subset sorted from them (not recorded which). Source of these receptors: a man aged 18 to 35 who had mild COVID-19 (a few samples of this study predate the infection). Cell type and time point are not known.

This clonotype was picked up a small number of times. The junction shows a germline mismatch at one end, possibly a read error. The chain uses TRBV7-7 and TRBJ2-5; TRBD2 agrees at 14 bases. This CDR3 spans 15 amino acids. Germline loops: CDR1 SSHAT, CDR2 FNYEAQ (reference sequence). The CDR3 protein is CASTPAGTSGGPRYF. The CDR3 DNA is TGTGCTAGCACCCCCGCCGGGACTAGCGGGGGTCCGAGGTACTTC.

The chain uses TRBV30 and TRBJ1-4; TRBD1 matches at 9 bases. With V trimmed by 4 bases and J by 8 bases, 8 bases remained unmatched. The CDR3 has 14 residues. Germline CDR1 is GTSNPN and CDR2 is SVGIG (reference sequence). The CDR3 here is CAWNHRGLGEKLFF. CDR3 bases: TGTGCCTGGAACCACAGGGGGCTCGGAGAAAAACTGTTTTTT.

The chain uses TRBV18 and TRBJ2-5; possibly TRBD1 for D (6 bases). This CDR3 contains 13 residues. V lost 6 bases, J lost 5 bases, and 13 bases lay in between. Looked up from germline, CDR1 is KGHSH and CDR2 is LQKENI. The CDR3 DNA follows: TGTGCCAGCTCCTATGGACAGAGGGAGACCCAGTACTTC. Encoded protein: CASSYGQRETQYF.

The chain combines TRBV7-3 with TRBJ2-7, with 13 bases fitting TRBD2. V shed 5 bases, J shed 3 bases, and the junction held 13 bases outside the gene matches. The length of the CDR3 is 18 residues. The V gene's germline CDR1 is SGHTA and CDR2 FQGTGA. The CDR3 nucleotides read TGTGCCAGCAGCCAGACTAGCGGGGGGCCGGACTGCTTCTACGAGCAGTACGTC. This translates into CASSQTSGGPDCFYEQYV.

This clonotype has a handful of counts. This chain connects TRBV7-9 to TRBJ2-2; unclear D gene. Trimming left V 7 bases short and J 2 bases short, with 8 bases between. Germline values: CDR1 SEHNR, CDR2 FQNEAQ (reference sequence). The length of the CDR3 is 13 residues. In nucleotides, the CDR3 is TGTGCCAGCACGGAAGGAAACACCGGGGAGCTGTTTTTT. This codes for CASTEGNTGELFF.

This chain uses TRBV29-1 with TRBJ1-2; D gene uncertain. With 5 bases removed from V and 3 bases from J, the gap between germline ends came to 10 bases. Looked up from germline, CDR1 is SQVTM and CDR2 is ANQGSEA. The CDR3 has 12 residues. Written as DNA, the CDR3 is TGCAGCGTTAAATCTGGGGACTATGGCTACACCTTC. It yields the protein CSVKSGDYGYTF.

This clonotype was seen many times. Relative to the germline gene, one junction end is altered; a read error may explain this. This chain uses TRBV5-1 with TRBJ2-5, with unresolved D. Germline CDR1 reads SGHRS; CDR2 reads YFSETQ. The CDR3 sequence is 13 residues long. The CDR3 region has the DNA TGTGCCAGCAGCTTAGGGCTACAAGAGACCCAGTACTTC. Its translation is CASSLGLQETQYF.

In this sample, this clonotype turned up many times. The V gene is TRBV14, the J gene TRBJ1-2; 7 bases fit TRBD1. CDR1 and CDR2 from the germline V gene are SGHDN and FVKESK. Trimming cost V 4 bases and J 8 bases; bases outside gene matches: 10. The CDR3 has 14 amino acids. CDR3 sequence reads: CASSPPRDSFGYTF. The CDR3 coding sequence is TGTGCCAGCAGCCCCCCCCGGGACAGCTTCGGCTACACCTTC.

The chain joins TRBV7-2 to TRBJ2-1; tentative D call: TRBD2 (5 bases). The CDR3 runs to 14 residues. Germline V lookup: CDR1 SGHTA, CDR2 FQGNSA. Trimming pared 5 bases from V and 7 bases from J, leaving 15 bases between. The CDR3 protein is CASSAWRPGNEQFF. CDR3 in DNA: TGTGCCAGCAGCGCATGGCGGCCGGGGAATGAGCAGTTCTTC.